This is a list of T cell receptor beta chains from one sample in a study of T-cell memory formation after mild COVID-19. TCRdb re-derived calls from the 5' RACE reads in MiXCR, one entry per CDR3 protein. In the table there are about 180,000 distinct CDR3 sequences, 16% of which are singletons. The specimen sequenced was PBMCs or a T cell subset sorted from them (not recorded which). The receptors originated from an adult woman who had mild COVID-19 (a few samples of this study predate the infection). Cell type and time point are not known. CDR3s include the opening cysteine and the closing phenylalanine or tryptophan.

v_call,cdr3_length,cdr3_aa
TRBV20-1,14,CSARGTGGTGELFF
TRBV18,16,CASSPPAGYNTGELFF
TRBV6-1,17,CASSRTLTAIMNTEAFF
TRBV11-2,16,CASSVAGTGARETQYF
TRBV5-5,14,CASSLGGAGDTQYF
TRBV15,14,CATSPDGRSSPLHF
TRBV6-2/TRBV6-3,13,CASSPTGYGELFF
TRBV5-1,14,CASNGGLAASEQFF
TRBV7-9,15,CASSTLGLGGNTIYF
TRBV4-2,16,CASSQERPSSGNTIYF
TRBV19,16,CASSIETGVGADTQYF
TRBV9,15,CASSHSVAGLREQYF
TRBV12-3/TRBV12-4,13,CASIRGGRFEAFF
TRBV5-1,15,CASSLAGSSGNTIYF
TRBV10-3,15,CATSHDRGSDYGYTF
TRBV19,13,CASSIQGGTEAFF
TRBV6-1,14,CASSEWFGPRDAFF
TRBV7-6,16,CASSFGIVGASYEQYF
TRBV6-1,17,CASSPAGQLKPYTEAFF
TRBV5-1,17,CASSTFGASGEPDTQYF
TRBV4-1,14,CASSQFGSPNEQFF
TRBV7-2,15,CASSLVGQGVHEQYF
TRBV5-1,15,CASSRIQGGSYEQYF
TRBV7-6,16,CASSPFGGANTGELFF
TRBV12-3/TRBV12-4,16,CASSLKTGRKNTEAFF
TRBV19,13,CASSRGRRETQYF